The rows below give T cell receptor beta chains drawn from one sample of a study of human T cells and chemical hapten exposure. TCRdb called the RACE reads again in MiXCR, with one record for every CDR3 protein. This table has tens of thousands of distinct CDR3 sequences, approximately 8.8% appearing once. Sequenced here: whole blood, sampled in connection with sensitization to the hapten diphenylcyclopropenone (DPC). These receptors came from a woman aged 35 to 49 with alopecia areata. Some clones in this sample may be carry-over from other donors' samples. Each CDR3 is given with its conserved first and last residue. A D gene is named only where the DNA matches it firmly. Some rows mark clone size as missing; the rest say once, few, many or name a class of expanded clone.

TRBV12-3/TRBV12-4	many	NA	TRBJ2-7	CASSGGRSGFGQYF	TGTGCCAGCAGCGGGGGCCGCTCGGGTTTCGGGCAGTACTTC
TRBV9	many	NA	TRBJ1-1	CASSVGVDRLNTEAFF	TGTGCCAGCAGCGTAGGGGTCGACAGGTTGAACACTGAAGCTTTCTTT
TRBV6-2/TRBV6-3	many	NA	TRBJ1-1	CASNLQGSTEAFF	TGTGCCAGCAATCTACAGGGAAGTACTGAAGCTTTCTTT
TRBV5-1	NA	NA	TRBJ1-1	CASSLFYVNTEAFF	TGCGCCAGCAGCTTGTTCTACGTGAACACTGAAGCTTTCTTT
TRBV3-1	NA	NA	TRBJ1-2	CASSQDTSGNGYTF	TGTGCCAGCAGCCAAGATACGTCGGGTAATGGCTACACCTTC
TRBV6-2/TRBV6-3	many	NA	TRBJ1-2	CASGIDRTNYGYTF	TGTGCCAGCGGGATCGACAGGACTAACTATGGCTACACCTTC
TRBV10-3	many	TRBD1	TRBJ2-7	CAISESRPGTGRYEQYF	TGTGCCATCAGTGAGTCGCGGCCCGGGACAGGGCGGTACGAGCAGTACTTC
TRBV29-1	many	NA	TRBJ1-2	CSVEGSGGSRGYTF	TGCAGCGTTGAAGGGTCCGGGGGGAGCCGTGGCTACACCTTC
TRBV5-1	NA	NA	TRBJ2-3	CASLLDGSTDTQYF	TGCGCCAGCCTATTGGACGGATCCACAGATACGCAGTATTTT
TRBV7-9	NA	NA	TRBJ2-1	CASSFKKFGYRYNEQFF	TGTGCCAGCAGCTTCAAAAAGTTCGGTTACCGTTACAATGAGCAGTTCTTC
TRBV20-1	many	NA	TRBJ1-5	CSARDGMRESQPQHF	TGCAGTGCTAGAGATGGGATGCGGGAAAGTCAGCCCCAGCATTTT
TRBV20-1	many	NA	TRBJ2-1	CSAKNGRAGNEQFF	TGCAGTGCCAAAAATGGCAGGGCTGGGAATGAGCAGTTCTTC
TRBV12-3/TRBV12-4	many	TRBD1	TRBJ1-6	CASSSGTGNLSPLHF	TGTGCCAGCAGCTCCGGGACAGGGAATCTCTCACCCCTCCACTTT
TRBV20-1	many	TRBD1	TRBJ2-7	CSAITGDRPYEQYF	TGCAGTGCAATCACAGGGGATCGACCCTACGAGCAGTACTTC
TRBV7-3	many	NA	TRBJ1-1	CASSPTGSVTEAFF	TGTGCCAGCAGCCCCACAGGGTCGGTCACTGAAGCTTTCTTT
TRBV14	many	TRBD2	TRBJ2-1	CASSQWVAGDNEQFF	TGTGCCAGCAGCCAATGGGTAGCGGGGGACAATGAGCAGTTCTTC
TRBV7-6	many	NA	TRBJ1-2	CASSPRTGGVVDGYTF	TGTGCCAGCAGCCCGCGAACAGGAGGTGTCGTAGACGGCTACACCTTC
TRBV12-3/TRBV12-4	NA	NA	TRBJ2-1	CASFFAPGAGNEQFF	TGTGCCAGCTTCTTTGCCCCCGGGGCGGGGAATGAGCAGTTCTTC
TRBV2	many	TRBD2	TRBJ2-7	CASSQGLGTSYEQYF	TGTGCCAGCAGCCAAGGACTAGGAACCTCCTACGAGCAGTACTTC
TRBV20-1	many	NA	TRBJ2-7	CSASRGPYEQYF	TGCAGTGCCTCGAGGGGACCCTACGAGCAGTACTTC
TRBV12-3/TRBV12-4	NA	TRBD2	TRBJ2-1	CASSFELAGVHEQFF	TGTGCCAGCAGTTTTGAACTAGCGGGGGTCCATGAGCAGTTCTTC
TRBV5-6	many	TRBD1	TRBJ1-6	CASSFVTRDRAAAPLHF	TGTGCCAGCAGCTTTGTAACAAGGGACAGGGCCGCGGCGCCCCTCCACTTT
TRBV9	NA	NA	TRBJ2-1	CASSATRTNEQFF	TGTGCCAGCAGCGCCACTAGGACCAATGAGCAGTTCTTC
TRBV6-2/TRBV6-3	medium-sized	TRBD1	TRBJ1-6	CASSRTGGASYNSPLHF	TGTGCCAGCAGCCGGACAGGGGGCGCCTCCTATAATTCACCCCTCCACTTT
TRBV7-6	many	NA	TRBJ1-1	CASSSKDSMNTEAFF	TGTGCCAGCAGCTCAAAGGACAGTATGAACACTGAAGCTTTCTTT
TRBV27	many	NA	TRBJ2-5	CASSLLLFQETQYF	TGTGCCAGCAGTTTACTACTCTTCCAAGAGACCCAGTACTTC
TRBV11-2	many	NA	TRBJ2-7	CASSLEGEQYF	TGTGCCAGCAGCTTAGAGGGCGAGCAGTACTTC